The following is a T cell receptor (beta chain) sequence with its context. What it recognizes is unknown. The authors extracted RNA and reverse transcribed it into cDNA as the sequencing template. The method was immunoSEQ multiplex PCR; TCRdb's version includes in-frame clones alone and lacks a portion of them. The sample has roughly 220,000 clones; approximately 72% are singletons. Trimming left V 4 bases short and J 2 bases short, with 11 bases between. The CDR3 totals 13 residues. CDR1 and CDR2 (germline): GTSNPN, SVGIG (reference sequence). The data were taken from a study of CD8+ T cells in alopecia areata. Study results and caveats: Persistence during tofacitinib was seen for many expanded lesional clones in scalp and blood.

Documented treatment: oral pan-JAK inhibitor, 5-10 mg twice daily. The specimen comprised CD4+ T cells sorted from blood, sampled at approximately week 45, from a patient treated with tofacitinib. The sequence was collected from a human donor with alopecia areata. The genes are TRBV30 and TRBJ1-2; D remains ambiguous. The CDR3 loop reads CAWIEQSNYGYTF. The CDR3 bases are TGTGCCTGGATCGAACAGAGCAACTATGGCTACACCTTC.